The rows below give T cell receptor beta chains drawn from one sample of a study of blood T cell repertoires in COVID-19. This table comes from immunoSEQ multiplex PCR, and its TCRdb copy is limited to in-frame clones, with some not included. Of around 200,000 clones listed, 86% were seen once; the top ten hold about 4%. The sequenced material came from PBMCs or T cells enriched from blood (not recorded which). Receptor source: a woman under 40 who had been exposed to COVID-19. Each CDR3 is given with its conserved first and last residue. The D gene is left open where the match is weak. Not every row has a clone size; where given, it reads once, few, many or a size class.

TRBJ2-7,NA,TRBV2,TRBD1,TGTGCCAGCAGTCCCGGGACAGGGGGAAGAGAGCAGTACTTC,CASSPGTGGREQYF
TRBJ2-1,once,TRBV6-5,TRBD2,TGTGCCAGCATGCACGGGGGGGCCGGAGATGAGCAGTTCTTC,CASMHGGAGDEQFF
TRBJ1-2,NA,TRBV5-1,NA,TGCGCCAGCAGCATTGGTTTGACAGACAACTATGGCTACACCTTC,CASSIGLTDNYGYTF
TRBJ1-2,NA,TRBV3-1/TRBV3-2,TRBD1,TGTGCCAGCAGCCAAGCGGGACAGGGGGCTCGCACCTTC,CASSQAGQGARTF
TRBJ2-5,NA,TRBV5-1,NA,TGCGCCAGCAGCTTCGGCAGGTATTTAGAGACCCAGTACTTC,CASSFGRYLETQYF
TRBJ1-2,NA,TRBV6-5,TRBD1,TGTGCCAGCGGAGCTATGACCACAGGGGTCTATGGCTACACCTTC,CASGAMTTGVYGYTF
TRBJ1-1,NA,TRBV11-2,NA,TGTGCCAGCAGCTTAGCAGTTTCCGAAGCTTTCTTT,CASSLAVSEAFF
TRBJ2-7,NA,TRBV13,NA,TGTGCCAGCAGCTTTATGGCGGGGAGCGACGAGCAGTACTTC,CASSFMAGSDEQYF
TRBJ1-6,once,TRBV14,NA,TGTGCCAGCAGCCAAGATCAGACAGGTTATAATTCACCCCTCCACTTT,CASSQDQTGYNSPLHF
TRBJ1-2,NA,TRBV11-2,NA,TGTGCCAGCAGCCAACGCGCAGGATTCTATGGCTACACCTTC,CASSQRAGFYGYTF
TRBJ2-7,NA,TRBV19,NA,TGTGCCAGTAGTATGTACAGTGAAAGCGAGCAGTACTTC,CASSMYSESEQYF
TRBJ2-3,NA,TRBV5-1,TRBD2,TGCGCCAGCAGCTTCCTTAGCGGGGGGGCCACAGATACGCAGTATTTT,CASSFLSGGATDTQYF
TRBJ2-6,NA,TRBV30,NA,TGTGCCTGGAGCAGGGACTCTGGGGCCAACGTCCTGACTTTC,CAWSRDSGANVLTF
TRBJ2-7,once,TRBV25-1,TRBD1,TGTGCCAGCCGAAAAACAGGGGTCTACGAGCAGTACTTC,CASRKTGVYEQYF
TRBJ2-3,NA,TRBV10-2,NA,TGCGCCAGCAAGGATCCTGAGGCGGATACGCAGTATTTT,CASKDPEADTQYF
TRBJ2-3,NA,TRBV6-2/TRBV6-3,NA,TGTGCCAGCAGTTATGACTACCGGAACACAGATACGCAGTATTTT,CASSYDYRNTDTQYF
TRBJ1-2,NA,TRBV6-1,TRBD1,TGTGCCAGCAGTGACGGACAGGGGTTCGGTAACTATGGCTACACCTTC,CASSDGQGFGNYGYTF
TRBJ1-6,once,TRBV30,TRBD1,TGTGCCTCGGACAGGGGCGCCAGCTCCTATAATTCACCCCTCCACTTT,CASDRGASSYNSPLHF
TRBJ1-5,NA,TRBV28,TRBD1,TGTGCCAGCAGTACCGGGACAGGGGTCATAAAGCCCCAGCATTTT,CASSTGTGVIKPQHF
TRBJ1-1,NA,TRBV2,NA,TGTGCCAGCAGTGAAGGATTGGGGAAGAGGGCTGAAGCTTTCTTT,CASSEGLGKRAEAFF
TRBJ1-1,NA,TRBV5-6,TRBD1,TGTGCCAGCAGCCCCGGGGACAGGGGGCTCACTGAAGCTTTCTTT,CASSPGDRGLTEAFF
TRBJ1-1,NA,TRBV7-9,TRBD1,TGTGCCAGCAGCTTAGGACAGGGGGCTGAAGCTTTCTTT,CASSLGQGAEAFF
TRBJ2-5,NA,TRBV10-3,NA,TGTGCCATCAGTGAGACAGGGTTGAAGACCCAGTACTTC,CAISETGLKTQYF
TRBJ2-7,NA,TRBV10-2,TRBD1,TGCGCCAGCAGTTGGGACAGGGGGAAGCAGTACTTC,CASSWDRGKQYF
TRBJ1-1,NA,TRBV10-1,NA,TGCGCCCTATCCTGGGTAATGGGGCCAGGGGTTGTGAGCGGCACTGAAGCTTTCTTT,CALSWVMGPGVVSGTEAFF
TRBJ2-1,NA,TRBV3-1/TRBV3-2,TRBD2,TGTGCCAGCAGCCAAGATCCCCCTCTCGACGCGGGGGGGCTCTACAATGAGCAGTTCTTC,CASSQDPPLDAGGLYNEQFF
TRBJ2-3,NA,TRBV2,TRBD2,TGTGCCAGCAGTGAAGGACTAGCGGGCGTGGATACGCAGTATTTT,CASSEGLAGVDTQYF
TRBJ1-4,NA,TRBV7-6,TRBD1,TGTGCCAGCAGTATGGACAGGGTGGGTGAAAAACTGTTTTTT,CASSMDRVGEKLFF
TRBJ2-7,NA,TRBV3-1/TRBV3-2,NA,TGTGCCAGCAGCCCCGGGGGAGGCGAGCAGTACTTC,CASSPGGGEQYF
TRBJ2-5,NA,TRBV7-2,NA,TGTGCCAGCAGCTTAGGGAGTGGTGAGACCCAGTACTTC,CASSLGSGETQYF
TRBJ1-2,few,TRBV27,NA,TGTGCCAGTCGGGCCTATGGGGGCAACTATGGCTACACCTTC,CASRAYGGNYGYTF
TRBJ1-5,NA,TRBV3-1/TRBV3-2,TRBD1,TGTGCCAGCAGCCACGGTACAGGGGTAGGGGGTCAGCCCCAGCATTTT,CASSHGTGVGGQPQHF
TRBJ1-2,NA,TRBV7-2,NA,TGTGCCAGCAGCTTATCGGGGATCAACTATGGCTACACCTTC,CASSLSGINYGYTF
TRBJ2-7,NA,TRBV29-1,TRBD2,TGCAGCGCCGGGGGGTCGACATACTCCTACGAGCAGTACTTC,CSAGGSTYSYEQYF
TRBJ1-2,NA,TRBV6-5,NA,TGTGCCAGCGGAATGGGTCGGGGGACCTATGGCTACACCTTC,CASGMGRGTYGYTF
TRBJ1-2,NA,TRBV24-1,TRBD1,TGTGCCACCAGCAAACAGGGGGACTACACCTTC,CATSKQGDYTF
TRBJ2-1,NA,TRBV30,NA,TGTGCCTGGAGGCCTACGTACAATGAGCAGTTCTTC,CAWRPTYNEQFF
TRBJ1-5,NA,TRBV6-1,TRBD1,TGTGCCAGCAGGAGAACAGGGGAGGATCAGCCCCAGCATTTT,CASRRTGEDQPQHF
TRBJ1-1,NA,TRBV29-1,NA,TGCAGCACTGGGGTAGGGGGAACTGAAGCTTTCTTT,CSTGVGGTEAFF
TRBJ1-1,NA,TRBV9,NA,TGTGCCAGCAGCGTAGTCTCATCGGGGACTGAAGCTTTCTTT,CASSVVSSGTEAFF
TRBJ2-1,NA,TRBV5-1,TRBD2,TGCGCCAGCAGGTCCACTAGCGGGGTTTCCTACAATGAGCAGTTCTTC,CASRSTSGVSYNEQFF
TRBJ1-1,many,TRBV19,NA,TGTGCCAGTAGTATTAACCCCCGGGGGAGGGGCACTGAAGCTTTCTTT,CASSINPRGRGTEAFF
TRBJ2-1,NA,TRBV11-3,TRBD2,TGTGCCAGCAGCTTAGATGGGGGACTAGGGGCCTACAATGAGCAGTTCTTC,CASSLDGGLGAYNEQFF
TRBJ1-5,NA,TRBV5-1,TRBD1,TGCGCCAGCAGCTTACAGGGGGCCGATCAGCCCCAGCATTTT,CASSLQGADQPQHF